This TCR beta chain was identified during a study of CD8 T cells in Susac syndrome (dated by TCRdb to between 2018 and 2021). A note on the overall study: The study used repertoire sequencing to test whether antigen drove CD8+ T cell activation and differentiation in Susac syndrome.

Broad study findings and their caveats: The number of individuals in the TCR sequencing and HLA analysis was acknowledged as relatively small.

In the case of this clonotype: Its binding antigen is unknown. Nothing much larger sits one base from this clone, and base qualities are not available.

RNA was extracted using the RNeasy kit, and about 0.45 to 1 microgram was reverse transcribed with random hexamers. The immunoSEQ multiplex PCR assay, covering 54 Vbeta and 13 Jbeta segments, was used to amplify TCR beta CDR3 regions. To correct PCR amplification bias, a synthetic template baseline was used for both primer optimization and computational correction. The authors' pipeline ran thus. Only productive sequences were kept, with reads annotated to V, D and J genes according to IMGT and analyzed in immunoSEQ Analyzer. To calculate clonality, Shannon entropy was normalized by log2 of the number of productive unique sequences and then subtracted from one. For each patient and control, public and private clones were evaluated within the 100 most prevalent clones. Clones were defined as Susac-specific if absent from the healthy and MS cohorts, from 1052 published viral clones and from other ImmuneACCESS disease sequences. TCRdb reprocessing: public reads trimmed at Q25 with fastp, clones called with MiXCR, in-frame beta chains kept. Every CDR3 protein is listed once, alongside the most common genes and DNA of its rows. The V and J calls and clone size come from TCRdb's table, not from the authors' own analysis. The sample profile shows 200,000 to 250,000 distinct CDR3 sequences; roughly 94% of them were found once. Of the sample, around 0.076% falls within the top ten clones.

High-throughput TCR beta sequencing profiled peripheral blood CD8+ and CD4+ T cells from healthy donors, Susac syndrome patients and multiple sclerosis patients. The multiple sclerosis controls were treatment-naive patients whose relapsing-remitting disease, either stable or active, fulfilled the revised McDonald criteria. Bulk CD8+ and CD4+ T cells were purified magnetically by negative isolation, whereas CD8+ TEMRA cells were enriched by FACS. Blood was collected in EDTA tubes and processed within 24 hours, with PBMCs isolated through density gradient centrifugation. PBMCs intended for TCR sequencing were frozen in liquid nitrogen and were later thawed in a 37 degrees C water bath. Purity of sorted or isolated CD4+, CD8+ and CD8+ TEMRA cells was at least 90%. The CDR3 spans 13 residues, from the cysteine through the phenylalanine. Here the CDR3 DNA is all that survives: 39 bases in frame from base 1. Deletion took 5 bases off V and 8 bases off J, with a span of 10 bases between the germline ends. Sequences LNHNV (CDR1) and YYDKDF (CDR2) are obtained from the germline V gene (reference sequence).

The material sequenced was CD4+ T cells from PBMCs. This sequence originates from a human donor with multiple sclerosis. The V and J segments used are TRBV15 and TRBJ1-6; the D region possibly corresponds to TRBD1 (5 bases align). The CDR3 region: CATSLTVDSPLHF. The DNA sequence reads TGTGCCACCAGCTTGACAGTGGATTCACCCCTCCACTTT.